Each of the 30 T cell receptor beta chains below was sequenced from the same sample in a study of cytomegalovirus exposure and HLA in healthy donors. The PCR was carried out with 60 Vbeta primers and 13 Jbeta primers. The protocol was immunoSEQ multiplex PCR, while the TCRdb copy is restricted to in-frame clones and leaves out a portion. The sample records 100,000 to 150,000 clones, roughly 81% being singletons. The specimen sequenced was PBMCs. The receptors shown here come from a woman aged 25 to 45 in good health and CMV-seronegative.

This clone has only one observation. J is TRBJ2-5 and V is TRBV5-1, with D possibly being TRBD2 (6 bases). The CDR3 runs 17 residues. Germline values: CDR1 SGHRS, CDR2 YFSETQ. V gave up 0 bases and J gave up 0 bases, with 15 bases separating them. The CDR3 protein is CASSLVVGEEYQETQYF. CDR3 coding DNA: TGCGCCAGCAGCTTGGTGGTGGGGGAGGAGTACCAAGAGACCCAGTACTTC.

This clone occurred a few times. The gene calls are TRBV7-2 and TRBJ1-1; D is undetermined. Trimming stripped 3 bases from V and 1 base from J, with 15 bases between. The CDR3 is 16 residues long. Looked up from germline, CDR1 is SGHTA and CDR2 is FQGNSA. Written as DNA, the CDR3 is TGTGCCAGCAGCTTCGGGCCCGGGAAGGGGAACACTGAAGCTTTCTTT. Its translation is CASSFGPGKGNTEAFF.

V usage is TRBV7-2 and J usage is TRBJ1-5, with 12 bases fitting TRBD1. V lost 5 bases, J lost 6 bases, and 5 bases stayed unmatched. The CDR3 contains 15 residues. Per the germline V gene, CDR1 is SGHTA and CDR2 is FQGNSA. The CDR3, as DNA: TGTGCCAGCAGCACCGGGACAGGGGGCTTTCAGCCCCAGCATTTT. Residues: CASSTGTGGFQPQHF.

This chain connects TRBV18 to TRBJ2-7; a weak D match, TRBD1 (6 bases). There are 13 residues in the CDR3. The germline gives CDR1 KGHSH, CDR2 LQKENI. Trimming took off 0 bases at V and 5 bases at J, with 8 bases between the two ends. Here the CDR3 reads CASSPPSGDEQYF. The CDR3 nucleotides are TGTGCCAGCTCACCACCGTCAGGGGACGAGCAGTACTTC.

In its sample, this clone was seen a few times. The chain joins TRBV4-1 to TRBJ2-3; 8 bases line up with TRBD2. Trimming at V came to 0 bases and at J to 6 bases, leaving 8 bases not matched to a gene. Per germline, CDR1 MGHRA and CDR2 YSYEKL. The CDR3 totals 16 residues. DNA of the CDR3: TGCGCCAGCAGCCAAGATGGAGCGGGGGCCCGGGATACGCAGTATTTT. Its translation is CASSQDGAGARDTQYF.

The chain combines TRBV5-1 with TRBJ2-1, with unresolved D. Between the trimmed V and J ends, which lost 0 bases and 9 bases, there was a span of 13 bases. The CDR3 is made up of 14 amino acids. Germline assignment: CDR1 SGHRS and CDR2 YFSETQ. CDR3 region: CASSLAEYSVEQFF. CDR3 DNA: TGCGCCAGCAGCTTGGCCGAGTACAGTGTTGAGCAGTTCTTC.

This clone was seen more than once but under ten times. This sequence joins TRBV7-2 and TRBJ2-7; 9 nucleotides match TRBD2. Unmatched junction bases numbered 11, after V lost 5 bases and J lost 3 bases. In germline, CDR1 is SGHTA, CDR2 FQGNSA. The CDR3 has 16 residues. CDR3 coding DNA: TGTGCCAGCAGCCCTCGGGCTAGCGGGACAAACTACGAGCAGTACTTC. It specifies CASSPRASGTNYEQYF.

This clone was detected once. The gene calls are TRBV7-6 and TRBJ2-2; 11 bases align to TRBD2. J gave up 7 bases and V 4 bases, and 11 bases lay outside the gene matches. Germline V gives CDR1 SGHVS, CDR2 FNYEAQ. The CDR3 totals 17 residues. This CDR3 is CASSSLTSGRANGELFF. The CDR3 nucleotides are TGTGCCAGCAGCTCCCTTACTAGCGGGAGAGCGAACGGGGAGCTGTTTTTT.

The V call is TRBV19, the J call TRBJ1-5; 7 nucleotides agree with TRBD1. After removal of 9 bases from V and 5 bases from J, the junction contained 4 bases not matched to a gene. The CDR3 is made up of 12 amino acids. CDR1 and CDR2 (germline): LNHDA, SQIVND (reference sequence). The CDR3 loop is CASGTEYQPQHF. The CDR3 DNA is TGTGCCAGCGGGACAGAGTATCAGCCCCAGCATTTT.

As concerns this clone: The junction departs from the called germline gene at one end, perhaps through a read error. This chain joins TRBV7-9 and TRBJ1-2; possible D gene TRBD1, 6 bases. There are 16 residues in the CDR3. Germline lookup yields CDR1 SEHNR and CDR2 FQNEAQ (reference sequence). CDR3 sequence: CSSSLGDRPTTYGYTF. CDR3 nucleotides: TGTTCCAGCAGCTTAGGTGACAGGCCAACCACTTATGGCTACACCTTC.

The chain is built from TRBV12-5 and TRBJ2-3; D possibly corresponds to TRBD2 (6 bases). Germline V gene sequence: CDR1 LGHNT, CDR2 FRNRAP. V lost 6 bases and J 2 bases, leaving 18 bases between the germline ends. This CDR3 has 16 amino acids. The CDR3 DNA reads as TGTGCTAGTGGAGGCGGGGCTCCCCGGGTCACAGATACGCAGTATTTT. Amino acid sequence: CASGGGAPRVTDTQYF.

As concerns this clone: The junction departs from germline at one end; a sequencing error may be responsible. The chain employs TRBV7-9 and TRBJ1-2, with D possibly matching TRBD1 (5 bases). Germline CDR1 is SEHNR and CDR2 is FQNEAQ (reference sequence). This CDR3 is built from 12 residues. CDR3 in amino acids: CSSSADETAWTF. The CDR3, as DNA: TGTTCCAGCAGCGCCGATGAGACAGCATGGACCTTC.

The CDR3 coding sequence is TGCGCCAGCAGCTTGGGGGACAGGGCCGAGCAGTACTTC. This codes for CASSLGDRAEQYF. The chain carries TRBV5-1 and TRBJ2-7; 9 nucleotides align to TRBD1. The V segment lost 0 bases and the J segment 6 bases; nucleotides outside the gene matches: 1. CDR1 and CDR2 (germline): SGHRS, YFSETQ. The CDR3 spans 13 residues.

The rearrangement joins TRBV2 to TRBJ1-2; 12 nucleotides align to TRBD1. The trim removed 7 bases at V and 4 bases at J, leaving 7 bases unmatched. This CDR3 has 15 amino acids. From germline, CDR1 is SNHLY and CDR2 FYNNEI. CDR3 protein: CASIPGQGAVYGYTF. As DNA, the CDR3 is TGTGCCAGCATACCGGGACAGGGGGCGGTCTATGGCTACACCTTC.

A remark on this clone: The junction departs from germline at one end; a sequencing error may be responsible. The CDR3 reads CASSSFGTSGRTDAQYF. The DNA of the CDR3 is TGTGCCAGCAGCTCTTTCGGGACTAGCGGACGCACAGATGCGCAGTATTTT. This chain connects TRBV7-9 to TRBJ2-3; TRBD2 matches 11 bases. This CDR3 comprises 17 residues. The germline CDR1 and CDR2 sequences are SEHNR and FQNEAQ (reference sequence).

The genes are TRBV7-2 and TRBJ2-7, with 7 nucleotides matching TRBD2. V shed 1 base, J shed 6 bases, and the junction held 9 bases outside the gene matches. Germline V CDR1 and CDR2: SGHTA, FQGNSA. The CDR3 runs 15 residues. Here the CDR3 DNA reads TGTGCCAGCAGCTTAGAAGGCGGGAGCCCTATCGAGCAGTACTTC. Protein product: CASSLEGGSPIEQYF.

The genes are TRBV5-1 and TRBJ1-3; tentatively, D is TRBD1 (5 bases). V lost 2 bases to trimming and J lost 2 bases, with 14 bases between them. The CDR3 totals 16 residues. Looked up from germline, CDR1 is SGHRS and CDR2 is YFSETQ. The CDR3 here is CASSFKGQGTGNTIYF. The CDR3 DNA is TGCGCCAGCAGCTTTAAAGGTCAGGGAACTGGAAACACCATATATTTT.

This chain joins TRBV7-9 and TRBJ2-1; TRBD2 might be the D (6 bases). V gave up 8 bases and J gave up 0 bases, with 11 bases separating them. The CDR3 totals 14 residues. CDR1 is SEHNR and CDR2 is FQNEAQ in the germline V gene (reference sequence). The CDR3 spells CASPGGDSYNEQFF. The DNA for the CDR3 is TGTGCCAGCCCAGGCGGGGACTCCTACAATGAGCAGTTCTTC.

The genes are TRBV7-2 and TRBJ1-1; D possibly corresponds to TRBD1 (6 bases). This CDR3 has 15 residues. Germline loops: CDR1 SGHTA, CDR2 FQGNSA. V gave up 3 bases and J gave up 0 bases, with 11 bases separating them. CDR3 region: CASSFQTGLNTEAFF. The CDR3 DNA reads as TGTGCCAGCAGCTTTCAGACAGGACTGAACACTGAAGCTTTCTTT.

This clone showed up just a few times. This chain joins TRBV7-8 and TRBJ2-7; 9 positions match TRBD2. V was pared by 5 bases and J by 4 bases, with 12 bases of the junction left unmatched. Germline values: CDR1 SGHVS, CDR2 FQNEAQ. This CDR3 is built from 16 residues. DNA for the CDR3: TGTGCCAGCAGCCCCCTGGGGGGGACTAGCCTTTACGAGCAGTACTTC. The encoded protein is CASSPLGGTSLYEQYF.

The chain links TRBV5-4 to TRBJ2-7; TRBD1 aligns across 9 bases. Losses at the gene ends were 4 bases for V and 1 base for J; bases not matched to a gene: 12. Germline values: CDR1 SGHNT, CDR2 YYREEE (reference sequence). This CDR3 comprises 17 residues. CDR3 coding DNA: TGTGCCAGCAGCATTCGCGGGGGACAGGGAGGATCCTACGAGCAGTACTTC. The encoded protein is CASSIRGGQGGSYEQYF.

V gene TRBV7-8 combines with J gene TRBJ1-1; D perhaps matches TRBD1 (6 bases). V was cut by 3 bases and J by 4 bases, with 12 bases left in between. This CDR3 spans 14 amino acids. CDR1 is SGHVS and CDR2 is FQNEAQ in the germline V gene. The CDR3 is CASSFTGSSTEAFF. DNA for the CDR3: TGTGCCAGCAGCTTTACAGGGTCCTCCACTGAAGCTTTCTTT.

The count of this clone is one. The V gene is TRBV30, the J gene TRBJ2-2, with 8 bases lining up with TRBD1. CDR1 is GTSNPN and CDR2 is SVGIG in the germline V gene (reference sequence). The CDR3 is 16 residues long. V lost 0 bases, J lost 2 bases, and 5 bases stayed unmatched. CDR3 amino acids: CAWSVSGQGNTGELFF. DNA of the CDR3: TGTGCCTGGAGTGTCTCCGGACAGGGTAACACCGGGGAGCTGTTTTTT.

The chain links TRBV7-9 to TRBJ2-3; 11 bases fit TRBD2. This CDR3 region has 15 residues. CDR1 SEHNR and CDR2 FQNEAQ come from the germline V gene (reference sequence). V trimming: 5 bases; J trimming: 3 bases; junction bases outside the gene matches: 4. CDR3 in DNA: TGTGCCAGCAGCCAGGGGACTAGCGGAACAGATACGCAGTATTTT. Its translation: CASSQGTSGTDTQYF.

The CDR3 nucleotides read TGTGCCAGCACCGGGGACAGGGGCGCGAACACTGAAGCTTTCTTT. This gives the protein CASTGDRGANTEAFF. The V gene is TRBV2, the J gene TRBJ1-1; 10 bases are a match to TRBD1. This CDR3 has 15 residues. Germline values: CDR1 SNHLY, CDR2 FYNNEI. Trimming took 7 bases from V and 1 from J; bases not matched to a gene: 6. The full variable domain, with the rest looked up from reference TRBV2 and TRBJ1-1, is EPEVTQTPSHQVTQMGQEVILRCVPISNHLYFYWYRQILGQKVEFLVSFYNNEISEKSEIFDDQFSVERPDGSNFTLKIRSTKLEDSAMYFCASTGDRGANTEAFFGQGTRLTVV.

This rearrangement joins TRBV4-2 to TRBJ1-2; D possibly corresponds to TRBD1 (6 bases). Germline loops: CDR1 LGHNA, CDR2 YNFKEQ. The CDR3 is 13 amino acids. Trimming removed 3 bases from V and 6 bases from J, with 11 bases in between. DNA for the CDR3: TGTGCCAGCAGCCATATAGGGGACAATGGCTACACCTTC. It is translated as CASSHIGDNGYTF.

This chain joins TRBV2 and TRBJ1-1; a possible D gene is TRBD1 (5 bases). The CDR3 runs 13 residues. Trimming stripped 4 bases from V and 1 base from J, with 7 bases between. CDR1 and CDR2 from the germline V gene are SNHLY and FYNNEI. DNA for the CDR3: TGTGCCAGCAGTGTGACAGCGAACACTGAAGCTTTCTTT. Translating it yields CASSVTANTEAFF.

This clone was counted between two and nine times. The chain links TRBV5-1 to TRBJ1-2; 7 bases fit TRBD1. This CDR3 is built from 14 residues. The germline gives CDR1 SGHRS, CDR2 YFSETQ. V lost 0 bases, J lost 5 bases, and 4 bases stayed unmatched. In nucleotides, the CDR3 is TGCGCCAGCAGCTTGGGGGACAGTTGGTATGGCTACACCTTC. It translates to CASSLGDSWYGYTF.

This chain connects TRBV10-3 to TRBJ1-2; 7 bases map to TRBD1. The CDR3 is made up of 13 amino acids. The trim removed 4 bases at V and 5 bases at J, leaving 4 bases unmatched. CDR1 is ENHRY, CDR2 SYGVKD, per germline. The CDR3 region has the DNA TGTGCCATCAGTGTGAGGGACAGTTATGGCTACACCTTC. It codes for CAISVRDSYGYTF.

Points on this clone: The sample carries other DNA sequences with the same CDR3. The CDR3 sequence is CASSPGTDSNQPQHF. The DNA of the CDR3 is TGCGCCAGCAGCCCCGGGACAGATAGTAATCAGCCCCAGCATTTT. The V call is TRBV10-2, the J call TRBJ1-5, with 7 bases fitting TRBD1. CDR1 is WSHSY, CDR2 SAAADI, per germline. V lost 6 bases to trimming and J lost 4 bases; unmatched junction nucleotides: 9. CDR3 size: 15 residues.